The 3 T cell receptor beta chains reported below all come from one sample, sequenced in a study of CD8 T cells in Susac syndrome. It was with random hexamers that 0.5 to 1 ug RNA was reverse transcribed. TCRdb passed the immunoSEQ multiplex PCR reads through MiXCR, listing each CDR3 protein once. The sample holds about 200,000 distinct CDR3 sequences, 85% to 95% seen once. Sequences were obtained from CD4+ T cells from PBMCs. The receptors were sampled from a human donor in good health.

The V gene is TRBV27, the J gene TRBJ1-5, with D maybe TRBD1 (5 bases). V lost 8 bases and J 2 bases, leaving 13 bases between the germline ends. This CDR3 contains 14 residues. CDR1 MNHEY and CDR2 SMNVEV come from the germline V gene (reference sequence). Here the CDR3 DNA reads TGTGCCAGCGGAGGTGGCAGGGGCAATCAGCCCCAGCATTTT. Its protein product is CASGGGRGNQPQHF.

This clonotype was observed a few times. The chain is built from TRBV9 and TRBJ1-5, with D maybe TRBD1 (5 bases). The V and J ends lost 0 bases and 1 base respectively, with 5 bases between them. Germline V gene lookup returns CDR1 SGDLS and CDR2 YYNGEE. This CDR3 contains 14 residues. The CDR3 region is CASSVGQSNQPQHF. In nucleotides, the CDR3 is TGTGCCAGCAGCGTAGGACAGAGCAATCAGCCCCAGCATTTT. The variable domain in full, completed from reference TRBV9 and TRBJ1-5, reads DSGVTQTPKHLITATGQRVTLRCSPRSGDLSVYWYQQSLDQGLQFLIQYYNGEERAKGNILERFSAQQFPDLHSELNLSSLELGDSALYFCASSVGQSNQPQHFGDGTRLSIL.

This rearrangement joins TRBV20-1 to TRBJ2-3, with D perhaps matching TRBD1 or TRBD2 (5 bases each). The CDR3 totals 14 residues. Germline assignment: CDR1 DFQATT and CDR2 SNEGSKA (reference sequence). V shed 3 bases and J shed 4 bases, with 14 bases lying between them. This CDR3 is CSARGPGAADTQYF. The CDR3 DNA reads TGCAGTGCTAGGGGCCCCGGGGCGGCAGATACGCAGTATTTT.